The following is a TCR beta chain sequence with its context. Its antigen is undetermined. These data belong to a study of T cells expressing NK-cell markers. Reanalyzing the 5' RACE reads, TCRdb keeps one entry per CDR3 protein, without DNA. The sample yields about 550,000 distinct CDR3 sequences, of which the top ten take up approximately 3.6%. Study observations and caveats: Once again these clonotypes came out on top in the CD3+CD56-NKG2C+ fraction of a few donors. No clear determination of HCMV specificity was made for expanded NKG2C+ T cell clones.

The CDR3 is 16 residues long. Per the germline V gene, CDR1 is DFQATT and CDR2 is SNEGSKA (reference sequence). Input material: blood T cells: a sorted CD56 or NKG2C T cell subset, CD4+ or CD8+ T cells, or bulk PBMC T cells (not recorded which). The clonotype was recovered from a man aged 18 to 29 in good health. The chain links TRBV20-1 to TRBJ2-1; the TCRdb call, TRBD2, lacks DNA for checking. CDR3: CSAPHWAGGGRPEQFF.